These 18 T cell receptor beta chains were sequenced from one sample in a study of T-cell reconstitution after alpha-beta-depleted transplantation in children (dated by TCRdb to the mid-2010s). The treatment or condition tag for this specimen amounts to: allogeneic hematopoietic cell transplantation with graft depleted of TCRalphabeta T cells and CD19 B cells. Libraries were built with PCR. TCRdb names Illumina HiSeq 2500 as the instrument used. TCR library preparation used molecular barcoding, with unique molecular identifiers applied to normalize quantification of the TCRbeta repertoire. The public reads were reanalyzed by TCRdb: fastp trimming at Q25, MiXCR alignment, in-frame beta chains only. Rows matching on CDR3 protein sequence are summarized as one entry with the most common DNA and genes. The sample contains 800,000 to 1,000,000 distinct CDR3 sequences, about 29% of them found a single time. Of the sample, approximately 30% falls within the top ten clones.

This specimen was PBMCs, mostly from graft donor cells, taken 360 days after TCRalphabeta/CD19-depleted stem cell transplant. The receptors here all came from a boy under three years old who had a stem cell transplant for SCID, so the T cells may come from the graft donor.

The chain joins TRBV9 to TRBJ2-7; D possibly matches TRBD1 or TRBD2 (5 bases each). The V and J ends lost 0 bases and 3 bases respectively, with 7 bases between them. Germline V lookup: CDR1 SGDLS, CDR2 YYNGEE. The CDR3 spans 13 residues. CDR3 loop: CASSVVGGYEQYF. CDR3 DNA: TGTGCCAGCAGCGTAGTTGGGGGCTACGAGCAGTACTTC.

This clonotype came up a few times. V and J are TRBV4-3 and TRBJ1-4; 8 bases line up with TRBD1. CDR1 is LGHNA, CDR2 YSLEER, per germline. This CDR3 is 15 amino acids long. Losses at the gene ends were 3 bases for V and 8 bases for J; bases not matched to a gene: 8. CDR3 bases: TGCGCCAGCAGCCAGGACAGGGCGATCGAGGAAAAACTGTTTTTT. This encodes CASSQDRAIEEKLFF.

This clonotype was seen only a few times. The chain employs TRBV12-3 or TRBV12-4 and TRBJ2-2, with unresolved D. The CDR3 consists of 15 residues. Trimming cost V 3 bases and J 1 base, with 9 bases left between them. The chain's CDR3 is CASSFGLQNTGELFF. CDR3 bases: TGTGCCAGCAGTTTCGGTTTGCAGAACACCGGGGAGCTGTTTTTT.

This clonotype was counted between two and nine times. This rearrangement joins TRBV5-1 to TRBJ2-2, with D uncertain. The germline gives CDR1 SGHRS, CDR2 YFSETQ. The CDR3 length is 13 residues. V was cut by 6 bases and J by 4 bases, with 10 bases left in between. The CDR3 loop reads CASTRASTGELFF. CDR3 DNA: TGCGCCAGCACCCGGGCTTCCACCGGGGAGCTGTTTTTT.

There are a few counts of this clonotype. Here the CDR3 reads CASSATKGGNEQFF. The CDR3, as DNA: TGTGCCAGCAGTGCTACTAAGGGGGGAAATGAGCAGTTCTTC. The genes are TRBV12-3 or TRBV12-4 and TRBJ2-1, with D possibly called TRBD1 or TRBD2 (6 bases each). The CDR3 extends over 14 amino acids. Trimming took 5 bases from V and 7 from J, leaving 15 bases between them.

The chain links TRBV7-6 to TRBJ2-3, with D perhaps TRBD2 (5 bases). Germline loops: CDR1 SGHVS, CDR2 FNYEAQ. The CDR3 is 16 residues long. V was shortened by 1 base and J by 0 bases, with 11 bases between the two germline ends. This CDR3 is CASSLGPSPSTDTQYF. Written as DNA, the CDR3 is TGTGCCAGCAGCTTAGGGCCTAGCCCTAGCACAGATACGCAGTATTTT.

The chain combines TRBV5-1 with TRBJ2-3, with D perhaps matching TRBD1 (6 bases). The CDR3 runs to 16 residues. Trimming left V 0 bases short and J 4 bases short, with 15 bases between. CDR1 is SGHRS and CDR2 is YFSETQ in the germline V gene. CDR3 protein: CASSLGDIILADTQYF. The CDR3 DNA follows: TGCGCCAGCAGCTTGGGGGACATAATCTTGGCAGATACGCAGTATTTT.

The chain employs TRBV6-5 and TRBJ1-4, with no clear D. V gave up 3 bases and J gave up 4 bases, with 9 bases separating them. The CDR3 extends over 14 amino acids. CDR1 and CDR2 (germline): MNHEY, SVGAGI. The CDR3 region is CASSYWPVNEKLFF. CDR3 DNA sequence: TGTGCCAGCAGTTATTGGCCGGTTAATGAAAAACTGTTTTTT.

The V and J genes are TRBV7-9 and TRBJ2-1, with a possible D match to TRBD1 (6 bases). V was trimmed by 1 base and J by 6 bases, leaving 13 bases between them. The CDR3 loop spans 15 amino acids. CDR1 is SEHNR, CDR2 FQNEAQ, per germline (reference sequence). DNA for the CDR3: TGTGCCAGCAGCTTAGGAGTTGCAGGGGTCAATGAGCAGTTCTTC. Its translation is CASSLGVAGVNEQFF.

This clonotype was recorded only once. This chain connects TRBV6-2 or TRBV6-3 to TRBJ2-2; 10 bases align to TRBD2. With V trimmed by 2 bases and J by 7 bases, 4 bases remained unmatched. The CDR3 runs 15 residues. Germline V gene data show CDR1 as MNHEY and CDR2 as SVGEGT. This chain's CDR3 is CASSYVLAGHGELFF. The CDR3 nucleotides read TGTGCCAGCAGTTACGTACTAGCGGGGCACGGGGAGCTGTTTTTT.

The rearrangement links TRBV15 to TRBJ2-7; D call uncertain. The germline V gene encodes CDR1 LNHNV and CDR2 YYDKDF (reference sequence). V was shortened by 3 bases and J by 3 bases, with 15 bases between the two germline ends. The CDR3 spans 15 residues. CDR3 loop: CATSSPLIWGYEQYF. The CDR3, as DNA: TGTGCCACCAGCAGTCCCCTCATATGGGGCTACGAGCAGTACTTC.

This clonotype was seen a few times. The V gene is TRBV28, the J gene TRBJ2-1, with TRBD1 matching over 8 bases. CDR3 size: 17 residues. Germline V gene lookup returns CDR1 MDHEN and CDR2 SYDVKM. V lost 5 bases and J lost 9; bases outside the gene matches: 18. The CDR3 sequence: CASSPRRQGTPLGEQFF. The CDR3, as DNA: TGTGCCAGCAGTCCACGCCGACAGGGGACCCCTCTGGGTGAGCAGTTCTTC.

The chain is built from TRBV11-2 and TRBJ2-5; D is uncertain. The ends were cut back, 0 bases at V and 4 bases at J, with 12 bases in the middle. Germline V gene data show CDR1 as SGHAT and CDR2 as FQNNGV. The CDR3 is 15 amino acids. The CDR3 is CASSLEALTAETQYF. The CDR3 nucleotides are TGTGCCAGCAGCTTAGAGGCCCTAACGGCAGAGACCCAGTACTTC. Filled out from reference TRBV11-2 and TRBJ2-5, the complete variable domain reads EAGVAQSPRYKIIEKRQSVAFWCNPISGHATLYWYQQILGQGPKLLIQFQNNGVVDDSQLPKDRFSAERLKGVDSTLKIQPAKLEDSAVYLCASSLEALTAETQYFGPGTRLLVL.

A few counts support this clonotype. The chain employs TRBV20-1 and TRBJ2-5; D is unresolved. V gave up 7 bases and J gave up 2 bases, with 8 bases separating them. Germline-derived CDR1 and CDR2 are DFQATT and SNEGSKA (reference sequence). This CDR3 region has 11 residues. The chain's CDR3 is CSGQVQETQYF. The CDR3, as DNA: TGCAGTGGCCAGGTTCAAGAGACCCAGTACTTC.

In its sample, this clonotype was seen a few times. This rearrangement joins TRBV7-8 to TRBJ2-3, with D unresolved. The V gene's germline CDR1 is SGHVS and CDR2 FQNEAQ. V lost 5 bases, J lost 2 bases, and 14 bases lay in between. CDR3 length: 15 amino acids. The CDR3 region has the DNA TGTGCCAGCAGCCCCCCCCGGTGGGTCACAGATACGCAGTATTTT. Its protein is CASSPPRWVTDTQYF.

This chain joins TRBV7-2 and TRBJ2-1; 10 positions match TRBD2. Trimming took 5 bases from V and 5 from J; bases not matched to a gene: 9. The CDR3 runs 16 residues. The germline gives CDR1 SGHTA, CDR2 FQGNSA. This CDR3 is CASSPWASGGDNEQFF. DNA for the CDR3: TGTGCCAGCAGCCCATGGGCTAGCGGGGGAGACAATGAGCAGTTCTTC.

This clonotype was observed many times. J is TRBJ2-1 and V is TRBV20-1; D might be TRBD2 (5 bases). CDR1 is DFQATT, CDR2 SNEGSKA, per germline (reference sequence). The germline V and J ends were trimmed by 7 bases and 3 bases, with 16 bases remaining between them. The CDR3 covers 14 residues. The CDR3 DNA sequence: TGCAGTGGGCTACTAGAGAGGGTCTACAATGAGCAGTTCTTC. Translation: CSGLLERVYNEQFF.

J is TRBJ1-6 and V is TRBV6-4; no clear D. The CDR3 runs to 18 residues. From germline, CDR1 is MRHNA and CDR2 SNTAGT. V was trimmed by 5 bases and J by 7 bases, leaving 24 bases between them. CDR3 protein: CASSNLHRKPGRNSPLHF. The CDR3 nucleotides are TGTGCCAGCAGTAACCTTCATCGAAAACCTGGGAGGAATTCACCCCTCCACTTT.